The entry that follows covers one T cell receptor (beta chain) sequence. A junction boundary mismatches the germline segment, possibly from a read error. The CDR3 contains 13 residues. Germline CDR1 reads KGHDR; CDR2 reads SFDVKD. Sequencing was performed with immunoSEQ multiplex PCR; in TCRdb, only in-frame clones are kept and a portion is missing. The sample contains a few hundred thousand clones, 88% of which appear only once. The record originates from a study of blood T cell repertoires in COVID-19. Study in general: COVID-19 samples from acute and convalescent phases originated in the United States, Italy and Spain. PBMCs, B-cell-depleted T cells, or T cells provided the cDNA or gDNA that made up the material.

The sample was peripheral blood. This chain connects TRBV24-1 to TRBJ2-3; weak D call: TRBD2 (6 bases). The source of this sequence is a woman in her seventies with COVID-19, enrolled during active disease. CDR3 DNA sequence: TGTGCCACCAGTTCTAGCGACACAGATACACAGTATTTT. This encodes CATSSSDTDTQYF.